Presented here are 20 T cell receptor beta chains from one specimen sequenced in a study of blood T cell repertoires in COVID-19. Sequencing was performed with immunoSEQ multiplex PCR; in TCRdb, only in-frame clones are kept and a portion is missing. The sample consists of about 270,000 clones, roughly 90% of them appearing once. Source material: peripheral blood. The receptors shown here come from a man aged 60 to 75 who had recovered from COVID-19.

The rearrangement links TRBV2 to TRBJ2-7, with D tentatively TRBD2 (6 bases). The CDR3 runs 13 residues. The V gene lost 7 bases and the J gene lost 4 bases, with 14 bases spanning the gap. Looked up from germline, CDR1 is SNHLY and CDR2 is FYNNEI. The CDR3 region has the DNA TGTGCCAGCACCACCCGGGGGAGGTACGAGCAGTACTTC. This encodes CASTTRGRYEQYF.

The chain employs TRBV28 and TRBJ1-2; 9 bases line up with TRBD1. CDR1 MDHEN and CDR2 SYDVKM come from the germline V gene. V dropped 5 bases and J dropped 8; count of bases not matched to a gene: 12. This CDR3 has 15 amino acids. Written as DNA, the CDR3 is TGTGCCAGCAGTCCCTCTCCGGACAGGGGTTTCGGCTACACCTTC. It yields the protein CASSPSPDRGFGYTF.

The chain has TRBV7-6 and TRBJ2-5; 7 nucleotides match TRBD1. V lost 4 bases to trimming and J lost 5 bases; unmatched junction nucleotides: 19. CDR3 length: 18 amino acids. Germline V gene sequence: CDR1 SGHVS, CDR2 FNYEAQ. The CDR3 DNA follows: TGTGCCAGCAGCTCTGACCTACCGGGACAGTTGGTGTTGGAGACCCAGTACTTC. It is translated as CASSSDLPGQLVLETQYF.

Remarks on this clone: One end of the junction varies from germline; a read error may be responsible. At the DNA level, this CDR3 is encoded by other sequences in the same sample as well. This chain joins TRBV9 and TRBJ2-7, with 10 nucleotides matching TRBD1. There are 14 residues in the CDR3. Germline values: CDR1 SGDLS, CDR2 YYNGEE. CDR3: CASSGWDRGHEQYF. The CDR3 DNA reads TGTGCCAGCAGCGGATGGGACAGGGGACACGAGCAGTACTTT.

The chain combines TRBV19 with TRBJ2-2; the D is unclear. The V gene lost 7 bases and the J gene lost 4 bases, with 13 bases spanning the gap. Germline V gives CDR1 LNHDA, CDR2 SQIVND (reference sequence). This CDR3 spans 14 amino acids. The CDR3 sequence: CASTLLMSTGELFF. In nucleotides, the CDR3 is TGTGCCAGTACCTTGTTGATGAGCACCGGGGAGCTGTTTTTT.

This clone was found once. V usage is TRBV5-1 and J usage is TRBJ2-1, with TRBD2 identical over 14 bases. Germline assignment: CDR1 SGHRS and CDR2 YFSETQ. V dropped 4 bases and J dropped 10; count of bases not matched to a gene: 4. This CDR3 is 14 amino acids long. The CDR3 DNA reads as TGCGCCAGCAGCCCCGGGACTAGCGGGGGCGAGCAGTTCTTC. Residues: CASSPGTSGGEQFF.

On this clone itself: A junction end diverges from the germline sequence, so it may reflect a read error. The CDR3 DNA reads as TGTGCCGTCAGACAGGGCTCCAATCAGCCCCAGCATTTT. Its protein product is CAVRQGSNQPQHF. V usage is TRBV10-3 and J usage is TRBJ1-5; 7 nucleotides line up with TRBD1. This CDR3 is 13 amino acids long. Germline V gene lookup returns CDR1 ENHRY and CDR2 SYGVKD.

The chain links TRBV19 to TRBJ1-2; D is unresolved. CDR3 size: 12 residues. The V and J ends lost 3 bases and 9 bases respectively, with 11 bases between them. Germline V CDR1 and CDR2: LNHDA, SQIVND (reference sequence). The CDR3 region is CASSIGADRYTF. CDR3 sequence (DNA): TGTGCCAGTAGTATCGGAGCCGACCGCTACACCTTC.

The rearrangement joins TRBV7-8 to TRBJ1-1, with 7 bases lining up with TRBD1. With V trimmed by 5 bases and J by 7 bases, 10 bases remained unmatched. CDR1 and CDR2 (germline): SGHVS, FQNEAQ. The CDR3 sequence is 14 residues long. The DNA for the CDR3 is TGTGCCAGCAGCGTCCGGGATGGGGACAGTGAAGCTTTCTTT. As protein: CASSVRDGDSEAFF.

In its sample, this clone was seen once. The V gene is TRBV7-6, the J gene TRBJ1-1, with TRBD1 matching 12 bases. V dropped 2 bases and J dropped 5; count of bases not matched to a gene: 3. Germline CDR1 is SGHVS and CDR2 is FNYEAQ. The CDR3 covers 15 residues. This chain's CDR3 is CASSLWDRGRTEAFF. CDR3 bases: TGTGCCAGCAGCTTATGGGACAGGGGGCGTACTGAAGCTTTCTTT.

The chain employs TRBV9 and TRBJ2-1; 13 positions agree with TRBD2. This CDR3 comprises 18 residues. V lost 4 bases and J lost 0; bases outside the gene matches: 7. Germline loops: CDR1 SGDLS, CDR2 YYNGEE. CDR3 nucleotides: TGTGCCAGCAGCCCCCGGACTAGCGGGGGTAGCTCCTACAATGAGCAGTTCTTC. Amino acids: CASSPRTSGGSSYNEQFF.

CDR3 sequence: CSVAMGAMNTEAFF. The DNA of the CDR3 is TGCAGCGTCGCAATGGGGGCCATGAACACTGAAGCTTTCTTT. The chain is built from TRBV29-1 and TRBJ1-1; maybe TRBD1 (6 bases). The germline V gene has CDR1 SQVTM and CDR2 ANQGSEA. V was shortened by 6 bases and J by 0 bases, with 14 bases between the two germline ends. The CDR3 spans 14 residues.

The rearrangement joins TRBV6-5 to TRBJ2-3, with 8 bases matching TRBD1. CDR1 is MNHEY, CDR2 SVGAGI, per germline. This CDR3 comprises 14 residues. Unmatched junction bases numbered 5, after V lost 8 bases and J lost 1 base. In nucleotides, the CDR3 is TGTGCCAGCGGACAGGGACGGGGCACAGATACGCAGTATTTT. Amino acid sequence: CASGQGRGTDTQYF.

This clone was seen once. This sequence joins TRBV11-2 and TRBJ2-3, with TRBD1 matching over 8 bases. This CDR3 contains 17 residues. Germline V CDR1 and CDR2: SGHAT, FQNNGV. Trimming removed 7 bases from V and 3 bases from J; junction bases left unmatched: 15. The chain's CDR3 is CASTSITGGLRTDTQYF. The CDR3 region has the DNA TGTGCCAGCACCTCCATAACAGGGGGATTAAGGACAGATACGCAGTATTTT.

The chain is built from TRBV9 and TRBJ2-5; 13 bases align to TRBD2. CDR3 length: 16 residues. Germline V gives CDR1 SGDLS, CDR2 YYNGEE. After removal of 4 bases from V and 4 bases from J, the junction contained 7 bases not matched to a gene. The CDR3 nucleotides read TGTGCCAGCAGCCAACTAGCGGGGGGGCCGGGAGAGACCCAGTACTTC. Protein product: CASSQLAGGPGETQYF. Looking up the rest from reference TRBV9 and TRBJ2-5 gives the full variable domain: DSGVTQTPKHLITATGQRVTLRCSPRSGDLSVYWYQQSLDQGLQFLIQYYNGEERAKGNILERFSAQQFPDLHSELNLSSLELGDSALYFCASSQLAGGPGETQYFGPGTRLLVL.

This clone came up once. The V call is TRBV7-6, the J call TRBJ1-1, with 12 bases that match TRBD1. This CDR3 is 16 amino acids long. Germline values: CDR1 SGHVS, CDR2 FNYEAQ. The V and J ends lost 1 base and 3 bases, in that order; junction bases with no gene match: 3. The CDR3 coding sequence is TGTGCCAGCAGCTTAGGGGACAGGGGGCGGGACACTGAAGCTTTCTTT. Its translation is CASSLGDRGRDTEAFF.

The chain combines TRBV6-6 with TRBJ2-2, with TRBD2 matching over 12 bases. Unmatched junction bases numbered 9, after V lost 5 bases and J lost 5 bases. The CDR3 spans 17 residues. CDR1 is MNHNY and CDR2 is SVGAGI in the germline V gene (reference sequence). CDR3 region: CASSRSLAGGSTGELFF. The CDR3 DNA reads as TGTGCCAGCAGTCGCAGCCTAGCGGGAGGGTCGACCGGGGAGCTGTTTTTT.

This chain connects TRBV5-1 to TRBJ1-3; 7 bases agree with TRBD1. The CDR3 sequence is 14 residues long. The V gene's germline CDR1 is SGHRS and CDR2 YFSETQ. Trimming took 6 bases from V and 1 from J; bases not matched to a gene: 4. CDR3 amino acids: CASKQGFSGNTIYF. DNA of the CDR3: TGCGCCAGCAAACAGGGGTTTTCTGGAAACACCATATATTTT.

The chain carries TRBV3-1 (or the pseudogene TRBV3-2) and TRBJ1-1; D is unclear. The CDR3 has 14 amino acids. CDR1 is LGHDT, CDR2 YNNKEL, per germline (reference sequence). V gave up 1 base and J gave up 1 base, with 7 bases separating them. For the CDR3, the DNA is TGTGCCAGCAGCCAAGCTGGAGGGAACACTGAAGCTTTCTTT. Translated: CASSQAGGNTEAFF.

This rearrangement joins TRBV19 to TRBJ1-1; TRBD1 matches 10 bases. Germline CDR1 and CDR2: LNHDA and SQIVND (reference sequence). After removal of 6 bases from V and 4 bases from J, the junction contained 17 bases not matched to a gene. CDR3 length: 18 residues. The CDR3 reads CASRNLRPGTGVFTEAFF. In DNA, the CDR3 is TGTGCCAGTAGGAATTTACGTCCCGGGACAGGGGTATTCACTGAAGCTTTCTTT.